This passage covers 32 T cell receptor beta chains from one sample sequenced in a study of T cells in Graves' hyperthyroidism and ophthalmopathy. Amplified regions were TCR beta CDR3 sequences from RNA transcripts. A set of HTBI primers served as the primers for a first-round RT-PCR of the TCR CDR3. TCRdb analysed the multiplex PCR reads with MiXCR anew, one entry per CDR3 protein. Among about 840,000 distinct CDR3 sequences listed, 38% were seen once. Sequencing was performed on blood. These TCRs come from a man aged 18 to 29 with Graves' hyperthyroidism.

The gene calls are TRBV7-6 and TRBJ2-7; unclear D gene. From germline, CDR1 is SGHVS and CDR2 FNYEAQ. The CDR3 runs 16 residues. The germline V and J ends were trimmed by 5 bases and 8 bases, with 25 bases remaining between them. The DNA of the CDR3 is TGTGCCAGCAGCCAAGACGCGGCCAGTGGGTTGGGTAAGCAGTACTTC. This translates into CASSQDAASGLGKQYF. Complete variable domain (other parts from reference TRBV7-6 and TRBJ2-7): GAGVSQSPRYKVTKRGQDVALRCDPISGHVSLYWYRQALGQGPEFLTYFNYEAQQDKSGLPNDRFSAERPEGSISTLTIQRTEQRDSAMYRCASSQDAASGLGKQYFGPGTRLTVT.

The chain couples TRBV20-1 to TRBJ2-5; either TRBD1 or TRBD2 may fit D (5 bases each). Germline values: CDR1 DFQATT, CDR2 SNEGSKA (reference sequence). The V end was cut by 3 bases, the J end by 3 bases, with 17 bases between. The CDR3 spans 15 residues. This CDR3 reads CSASNQGETKETQYF. The DNA of the CDR3 is TGCAGTGCTAGTAATCAGGGAGAGACCAAAGAGACCCAGTACTTC.

This clonotype has just a few counts. The rearrangement links TRBV20-1 to TRBJ1-4; D remains ambiguous. This CDR3 contains 13 residues. Germline V gene data show CDR1 as DFQATT and CDR2 as SNEGSKA (reference sequence). The V and J ends lost 0 bases and 10 bases respectively, with 12 bases between them. The CDR3 loop is CSARDLTEGKLFF. CDR3 DNA sequence: TGCAGTGCTAGAGACCTGACGGAGGGAAAACTGTTTTTT.

The chain employs TRBV7-3 and TRBJ1-1; no definite D call. The germline gives CDR1 SGHTA, CDR2 FQGTGA. Deletions cut 8 bases from V and 4 bases from J, with 11 bases between. The CDR3 has 12 amino acids. Written as DNA, the CDR3 is TGTGCCAGCCCCGGGTGGGGCACTGAAGCTTTCTTT. Its protein is CASPGWGTEAFF.

This clonotype was counted many times. The chain links TRBV10-3 to TRBJ2-2; 9 positions match TRBD1. The CDR3 totals 13 residues. Germline values: CDR1 ENHRY, CDR2 SYGVKD. V was pared by 10 bases and J by 4 bases, with 4 bases of the junction left unmatched. The CDR3 here is CATETGGTGELFF. The CDR3 DNA is TGTGCCACCGAGACAGGGGGCACCGGGGAGCTGTTTTTT.

This clonotype was picked up a small number of times. V gene TRBV19 combines with J gene TRBJ1-1, with 8 bases aligning to TRBD1. The CDR3 loop spans 12 amino acids. The V segment lost 6 bases and the J segment 10 bases; nucleotides outside the gene matches: 7. Germline V lookup: CDR1 LNHDA, CDR2 SQIVND (reference sequence). DNA for the CDR3: TGTGCCAGTAGGATACCGGGGACAGGAGCTTTCTTT. Residues: CASRIPGTGAFF.

The chain recombines TRBV6-6 with TRBJ1-1; D is perhaps TRBD1 (6 bases). With 6 bases removed from V and 3 bases from J, the gap between germline ends came to 11 bases. This CDR3 comprises 13 residues. Germline V gene lookup returns CDR1 MNHNY and CDR2 SVGAGI (reference sequence). The CDR3 coding sequence is TGTGCCAGCAGGCCAGGGGCCGACACTGAAGCTTTCTTT. Its protein is CASRPGADTEAFF.

The chain uses TRBV20-1 and TRBJ2-2, with TRBD1 matching 10 bases. CDR3 size: 14 residues. Germline V gene sequence: CDR1 DFQATT, CDR2 SNEGSKA (reference sequence). V lost 6 bases and J lost 7; bases outside the gene matches: 8. The CDR3 protein is CSAKGQGSIGELFF. The CDR3 bases are TGCAGTGCCAAGGGACAGGGGAGCATCGGGGAGCTGTTTTTT.

The chain links TRBV7-8 to TRBJ1-3; D is unresolved. CDR1 is SGHVS and CDR2 is FQNEAQ in the germline V gene. V shed 5 bases and J shed 0 bases, with 11 bases lying between them. The CDR3 sequence is 15 residues long. The CDR3 sequence: CASSPRSHSGNTIYF. In nucleotides, the CDR3 is TGTGCCAGCAGCCCCCGCAGCCACTCTGGAAACACCATATATTTT.

Details on this clonotype: Sequence at one end of the junction differs from germline and may be a read error. The gene calls are TRBV15 and TRBJ2-6, with D perhaps TRBD1 or TRBD2 (7 bases each). Germline V CDR1 and CDR2: LNHNV, YYDKDF (reference sequence). There are 14 residues in the CDR3. The CDR3 region has the DNA TGTGCCACCAGCACAGGGGGAGGGGGCAACGTCCTGACTTTC. Residues: CATSTGGGGNVLTF.

This clonotype was detected a few times. This rearrangement joins TRBV12-3 or TRBV12-4 to TRBJ1-1; no firm D call. The CDR3 has 15 residues. Trimming stripped 5 bases from V and 5 bases from J, with 18 bases between. The DNA for the CDR3 is TGTGCCAGCAGTCCGGTCGCGTATTTAGGAACTGAAGCTTTCTTT. It is translated as CASSPVAYLGTEAFF.

The sample holds a few counts of this clonotype. This rearrangement joins TRBV19 to TRBJ2-7, with TRBD2 matching 13 bases. The CDR3 is made up of 17 amino acids. The germline gives CDR1 LNHDA, CDR2 SQIVND (reference sequence). With 6 bases clipped from V and 3 bases from J, the junction kept 11 bases outside the gene matches. CDR3 loop: CASRGLAGEGGSYEQYF. The CDR3 DNA follows: TGTGCCAGTAGAGGACTAGCGGGAGAAGGGGGAAGCTACGAGCAGTACTTC.

This clonotype was seen many times. The V and J genes are TRBV2 and TRBJ1-6, with D perhaps TRBD1 (5 bases). This CDR3 has 11 amino acids. The germline V gene encodes CDR1 SNHLY and CDR2 FYNNEI. Trimming took off 6 bases at V and 17 bases at J, with 14 bases between the two ends. The CDR3 reads CASRGPSGIHF. Written as DNA, the CDR3 is TGTGCCAGCAGGGGACCCTCGGGGATCCACTTT. Full variable domain (rest looked up from reference TRBV2 and TRBJ1-6): EPEVTQTPSHQVTQMGQEVILRCVPISNHLYFYWYRQILGQKVEFLVSFYNNEISEKSEIFDDQFSVERPDGSNFTLKIRSTKLEDSAMYFCASRGPSGIHFGNGTRLTVT.

This clonotype was detected a few times. The V call is TRBV7-9, the J call TRBJ2-2; the D gene is possibly TRBD1 (6 bases). CDR3 length: 15 residues. V lost 4 bases to trimming and J lost 0 bases, with 9 bases between them. The germline V gene encodes CDR1 SEHNR and CDR2 FQNEAQ (reference sequence). In DNA form, the CDR3 reads TGTGCCAGCAGCTACGGGACATCGAACACCGGGGAGCTGTTTTTT. It encodes CASSYGTSNTGELFF. The full variable domain, rest sourced from reference TRBV7-9 and TRBJ2-2, is DTGVSQNPRHKITKRGQNVTFRCDPISEHNRLYWYRQTLGQGPEFLTYFQNEAQLEKSRLLSDRFSAERPKGSFSTLEIQRTEQGDSAMYLCASSYGTSNTGELFFGEGSRLTVL.

The V and J genes are TRBV5-1 and TRBJ1-2; D remains ambiguous. CDR3 length: 14 amino acids. Germline values: CDR1 SGHRS, CDR2 YFSETQ. Trimming shortened V by 7 bases and J by 3 bases, and 16 bases separated the two germline ends. CDR3 region: CASRHGYSDYGYTF. The CDR3 DNA reads as TGCGCCAGCCGGCATGGCTACTCCGACTATGGCTACACCTTC.

This clonotype showed up many times. This chain joins TRBV5-1 and TRBJ2-7; 8 bases fit TRBD2. V lost 4 bases to trimming and J lost 2 bases; unmatched junction nucleotides: 5. The CDR3 extends over 14 amino acids. Germline values: CDR1 SGHRS, CDR2 YFSETQ. CDR3 in DNA: TGCGCCAGCAGCCCGGGAGGGGCCACCTACGAGCAGTACTTC. Protein: CASSPGGATYEQYF.

This clonotype was found a few times. The J gene is TRBJ2-7, the V gene TRBV2; TRBD1 agrees at 9 bases. The V gene's germline CDR1 is SNHLY and CDR2 FYNNEI. The CDR3 contains 14 residues. V lost 7 bases and J lost 1; bases outside the gene matches: 5. The CDR3 sequence is CASTTGQGSYEQYF. DNA of the CDR3: TGTGCCAGCACTACGGGACAGGGATCCTACGAGCAGTACTTC.

The gene calls are TRBV9 and TRBJ1-1, with TRBD1 matching 7 bases. The germline gives CDR1 SGDLS, CDR2 YYNGEE. The junction had 8 bases not matched to a gene; V was cut back by 4 bases and J by 5 bases. The CDR3 has 14 residues. The CDR3: CASSQARGGTEAFF. The DNA of the CDR3 is TGTGCCAGCAGCCAAGCCAGGGGGGGGACTGAAGCTTTCTTT.

Concerning this clonotype itself: This may stem from a read error, because a much larger clone lies one nucleotide away. This chain joins TRBV20-1 and TRBJ1-6; D is possibly TRBD1 (6 bases). V was cut by 2 bases and J by 8 bases, with 13 bases left in between. CDR1 is DFQATT and CDR2 is SNEGSKA in the germline V gene (reference sequence). The CDR3 sequence is 14 residues long. The CDR3 coding sequence is TGCAGTGCTAGAATACAGGGTAAGGATTCACCCCTCCACTTT. It is translated as CSARIQGKDSPLHF.

Concerning this clonotype: This clone may be a read error of a much larger clone one base away. V and J are TRBV29-1 and TRBJ2-7; the D gene is possibly TRBD1 (6 bases). CDR3 length equals 13 residues. Germline-derived CDR1 and CDR2 are SQVTM and ANQGSEA. CDR3 region: CSVEYRANDEQCF. DNA of the CDR3: TGCAGCGTTGAATACAGGGCCAACGACGAGCAGTGCTTC.

The chain joins TRBV9 to TRBJ1-6, with D tentatively TRBD1 (5 bases). This CDR3 comprises 15 residues. Germline lookup yields CDR1 SGDLS and CDR2 YYNGEE. The V and J ends lost 4 bases and 12 bases respectively, with 20 bases between them. CDR3 DNA: TGTGCCAGCAGCCAAGTGGGGCAAGCGGAGTTACCCCTCCACTTT. This encodes CASSQVGQAELPLHF.

The sample holds many counts of this clonotype. V and J are TRBV6-6 and TRBJ1-2; possible D gene TRBD1, 5 bases. Deletions cut 5 bases from V and 6 bases from J, with 19 bases between. The V gene's germline CDR1 is MNHNY and CDR2 SVGAGI (reference sequence). The CDR3 consists of 15 residues. In DNA, the CDR3 is TGTGCCAGCAGTCAAAGCCCAGCCGTCAGGGATGGCTACACCTTC. This translates into CASSQSPAVRDGYTF.

This clonotype was seen a handful of times. The J gene is TRBJ2-5, the V gene TRBV7-9, with D unclear. This CDR3 is 12 amino acids long. V was cut by 1 base and J by 7 bases, with 7 bases left in between. Germline assignment: CDR1 SEHNR and CDR2 FQNEAQ (reference sequence). The CDR3: CASSLETGTQYF. CDR3 nucleotides: TGTGCCAGCAGCTTAGAAACGGGGACCCAGTACTTC.

At least ten counts were recorded for this clonotype. The CDR3 sequence: CASSLFGEAGELFF. The CDR3 nucleotides read TGTGCCAGCAGCCTATTCGGTGAGGCGGGGGAGCTGTTTTTT. This chain connects TRBV9 to TRBJ2-2, with no clear D. This CDR3 spans 14 amino acids. The germline V and J ends were trimmed by 4 bases and 8 bases, with 15 bases remaining between them. CDR1 is SGDLS, CDR2 YYNGEE, per germline.

This clonotype was found many times. The rearrangement uses TRBV19 and TRBJ1-5; no firm D call. The CDR3 has 15 amino acids. Per the germline V gene, CDR1 is LNHDA and CDR2 is SQIVND (reference sequence). The V gene lost 1 base and the J gene lost 6 bases, with 13 bases spanning the gap. CDR3 sequence (DNA): TGTGCCAGTAGTATAGTGGGAGGTCGGCCTCAGCCCCAGCATTTT. Amino acid sequence: CASSIVGGRPQPQHF.

To note about this clonotype: The missing conserved phenylalanine or tryptophan at the end of this CDR3 makes a read error likely. The chain carries TRBV20-1 and TRBJ1-1; 8 nucleotides align to TRBD1. Germline V lookup: CDR1 DFQATT, CDR2 SNEGSKA (reference sequence). The CDR3 contains 11 residues. CDR3 protein: CSARDRPDAFS. The DNA of the CDR3 is TGCAGTGCTCGGGACAGGCCTGACGCTTTCTCT.

A few counts support this clonotype. The chain combines TRBV2 with TRBJ2-7, with D maybe TRBD2 (6 bases). The V end was cut by 4 bases, the J end by 4 bases, with 11 bases between. The CDR3 runs to 13 residues. The germline V gene has CDR1 SNHLY and CDR2 FYNNEI. The CDR3 is CASSGGGEYEQYF. CDR3 nucleotide sequence: TGTGCCAGCAGTGGGGGCGGGGAATACGAGCAGTACTTC. Supplemented by reference TRBV2 and TRBJ2-7, the full variable domain reads EPEVTQTPSHQVTQMGQEVILRCVPISNHLYFYWYRQILGQKVEFLVSFYNNEISEKSEIFDDQFSVERPDGSNFTLKIRSTKLEDSAMYFCASSGGGEYEQYFGPGTRLTVT.

The chain couples TRBV7-2 to TRBJ2-5; D is unresolved. Trimming left V 3 bases short and J 4 bases short, with 12 bases between. Germline lookup yields CDR1 SGHTA and CDR2 FQGNSA. The CDR3 is made up of 14 amino acids. CDR3 residues: CASSFPTGSETQYF. For the CDR3, the DNA is TGTGCCAGCAGCTTCCCCACCGGGTCAGAGACCCAGTACTTC.

This chain connects TRBV7-2 to TRBJ2-5; no definite D call. V was clipped by 2 bases and J by 2 bases, with 12 bases between them. From germline, CDR1 is SGHTA and CDR2 FQGNSA. The CDR3 totals 15 residues. CDR3 in DNA: TGTGCCAGCAGCTTATTCTTAGGGAATCAAGAGACCCAGTACTTC. Residues: CASSLFLGNQETQYF.

This clonotype was recorded at least ten times. This sequence joins TRBV19 and TRBJ1-1, with D uncertain. V lost 3 bases and J 7 bases, leaving 9 bases between the germline ends. The CDR3 is 12 amino acids. Germline values: CDR1 LNHDA, CDR2 SQIVND (reference sequence). The CDR3 reads CASSISPLEAFF. Written as DNA, the CDR3 is TGTGCCAGTAGTATCAGTCCGCTTGAAGCTTTCTTT.

At least ten counts were recorded for this clonotype. The rearrangement links TRBV9 to TRBJ1-2, with TRBD1 as a possible D gene (5 bases). Per the germline V gene, CDR1 is SGDLS and CDR2 is YYNGEE. V shed 0 bases and J shed 8 bases, with 17 bases lying between them. The CDR3 contains 15 residues. CDR3 nucleotide sequence: TGTGCCAGCAGCGTAGGATGGGACGGAGATGTAGGCTACACCTTC. Amino acid sequence: CASSVGWDGDVGYTF.

This clonotype appeared many times. The chain uses TRBV25-1 and TRBJ2-2; D uncertain. V lost 7 bases to trimming and J lost 5 bases, with 8 bases between them. Germline loops: CDR1 MGHDK, CDR2 SYGVNS. The CDR3 covers 12 residues. The CDR3 is CASKQQTGELFF. The DNA for the CDR3 is TGTGCCAGCAAACAGCAAACCGGGGAGCTGTTTTTT.